A single sample gave rise to the 30 T cell receptor beta chains below, sequenced in a study of control samples from healthy donors and cancer patients. TCRdb's copy holds only in-frame clones and misses some; the assay was immunoSEQ multiplex PCR. The data contain approximately 170,000 clones, 85% to 95% of them seen just once; the ten biggest clones take up approximately 4%. The sample consisted of blood. Every receptor here comes from a woman in her sixties or seventies in good health.

The genes are TRBV3-1 (or the pseudogene TRBV3-2) and TRBJ1-5; a possible D gene is TRBD1 (5 bases). This CDR3 comprises 14 residues. V lost 1 base and J lost 8, with 12 bases in between. From germline, CDR1 is LGHDT and CDR2 YNNKEL (reference sequence). This chain's CDR3 is CASSQGVLGEPQHF. DNA of the CDR3: TGTGCCAGCAGCCAAGGGGTGTTGGGGGAGCCCCAGCATTTT.

The genes are TRBV6-6 and TRBJ2-2; 7 bases are shared with TRBD1. V shed 2 bases, J shed 7 bases, and the junction held 7 bases outside the gene matches. The CDR3 spans 15 residues. Germline CDR1 reads MNHNY; CDR2 reads SVGAGI (reference sequence). CDR3 nucleotides: TGTGCCAGCAGTTACGGACAGGTCCCCAACGGGGAGCTGTTTTTT. It translates to CASSYGQVPNGELFF.

The chain has TRBV19 and TRBJ2-1, with TRBD2 matching 9 bases. Germline V gives CDR1 LNHDA, CDR2 SQIVND (reference sequence). Trimming took 5 bases from V and 4 from J; bases not matched to a gene: 9. This CDR3 comprises 16 residues. CDR3 in DNA: TGTGCCAGTAGTTTGGTAGCGGGGGACACTTACAATGAGCAGTTCTTC. Protein sequence: CASSLVAGDTYNEQFF. The full variable domain, in which reference TRBV19 and TRBJ2-1 provide the parts outside the CDR3, is DGGITQSPKYLFRKEGQNVTLSCEQNLNHDAMYWYRQDPGQGLRLIYYSQIVNDFQKGDIAEGYSVSREKKESFPLTVTSAQKNPTAFYLCASSLVAGDTYNEQFFGPGTRLTVL.

This rearrangement joins TRBV6-5 to TRBJ1-3; no reliable D call. CDR1 and CDR2 (germline): MNHEY, SVGAGI. The CDR3 has 12 amino acids. V was cut by 6 bases and J by 4 bases, with 7 bases left in between. The CDR3 DNA is TGTGCCAGCAGCTCCCAAGGAAACACCATATATTTT. Encoded protein: CASSSQGNTIYF.

This sequence joins TRBV7-9 and TRBJ2-1, with TRBD2 as a possible D gene (5 bases). CDR3 length: 15 residues. V was trimmed by 4 bases and J by 8 bases, leaving 18 bases between them. Germline CDR1 reads SEHNR; CDR2 reads FQNEAQ (reference sequence). CDR3 DNA sequence: TGTGCCAGCAGCTACCCCCCCATCGGAGGAGATGAGCAGTTCTTC. It codes for CASSYPPIGGDEQFF.

The gene calls are TRBV6-2 or TRBV6-3 and TRBJ2-3, with 7 bases identical to TRBD2. There are 17 residues in the CDR3. Germline trimming cut 6 bases from V and 2 bases from J; bases unmatched to any gene: 14. Germline V CDR1 and CDR2: MNHEY, SVGEGT. The CDR3, as DNA: TGTGCCAGCAGCCAGGGTCGTGGCGGGAGCTTCACAGATACGCAGTATTTT. Its protein product is CASSQGRGGSFTDTQYF.

This chain joins TRBV2 and TRBJ1-1; unclear D gene. V lost 3 bases to trimming and J lost 1 base, with 6 bases between them. From germline, CDR1 is SNHLY and CDR2 FYNNEI. The CDR3 runs 13 residues. DNA for the CDR3: TGTGCCAGCAGTGACAATGCGAACACTGAAGCTTTCTTT. Its translation is CASSDNANTEAFF.

The rearrangement links TRBV12-3 or TRBV12-4 to TRBJ1-2; D uncertain. With 4 bases removed from V and 4 bases from J, the gap between germline ends came to 10 bases. There are 13 residues in the CDR3. In DNA form, the CDR3 reads TGTGCCAGCAGTTCTCAAGAGAGCTATGGCTACACCTTC. It yields the protein CASSSQESYGYTF.

This chain connects TRBV11-2 to TRBJ1-2; unclear D gene. From germline, CDR1 is SGHAT and CDR2 FQNNGV. Trimming removed 5 bases from V and 8 bases from J, with 12 bases in between. The CDR3 contains 12 residues. CDR3 sequence (DNA): TGTGCCAGCAGCCCTGGGCCTCGAGGCTACACCTTC. It yields the protein CASSPGPRGYTF.

As DNA, the CDR3 is TGTGCCAGCAGCCAACCGGGACAGGGGAGCACTGAAGCTTTCTTT. Residues: CASSQPGQGSTEAFF. The chain uses TRBV3-1 (or the pseudogene TRBV3-2) and TRBJ1-1, with 10 bases aligning to TRBD1. The CDR3 is 15 amino acids. V shed 2 bases, J shed 4 bases, and the junction held 4 bases outside the gene matches. Germline V gene lookup returns CDR1 LGHDT and CDR2 YNNKEL (reference sequence).

The chain has TRBV6-5 and TRBJ1-2; D may be TRBD1 (6 bases). The CDR3 sequence is 13 residues long. Trimming removed 5 bases from V and 9 bases from J, with 16 bases in between. Germline V gene sequence: CDR1 MNHEY, CDR2 SVGAGI. CDR3 sequence reads: CASSQQQGGSYTF. Written as DNA, the CDR3 is TGTGCCAGCAGTCAACAACAGGGCGGTAGCTACACCTTC.

The genes are TRBV9 and TRBJ2-2, with TRBD2 identical over 10 bases. Germline V gives CDR1 SGDLS, CDR2 YYNGEE. Trimming cost V 1 base and J 4 bases; bases outside gene matches: 7. The CDR3 has 17 residues. CDR3 bases: TGTGCCAGCAGCGTAACCTCGAGCGGGGGGGCCACCGGGGAGCTGTTTTTT. Amino acid sequence: CASSVTSSGGATGELFF.

This chain links TRBV6-5 with TRBJ2-1; the match to TRBD1 covers 9 bases. CDR3 length equals 15 residues. Germline CDR1 and CDR2: MNHEY and SVGAGI. V gave up 6 bases and J gave up 8 bases; unmatched junction bases: 11. The CDR3 nucleotides read TGTGCCAGCAGGCTCCTTGGACAGGGGTCCGATGAGCAGTTCTTC. As protein: CASRLLGQGSDEQFF.

The genes are TRBV4-3 and TRBJ1-3; D is unclear. The CDR3 extends over 16 amino acids. V was cut by 4 bases and J by 0 bases, with 13 bases left in between. Germline values: CDR1 LGHNA, CDR2 YSLEER. The CDR3 region is CASSPSYGSSGNTIYF. CDR3 nucleotide sequence: TGCGCCAGCAGCCCAAGTTATGGGAGCTCTGGAAACACCATATATTTT.

The gene calls are TRBV9 and TRBJ2-3; no clear D. CDR3 length equals 14 residues. The germline CDR1 and CDR2 sequences are SGDLS and YYNGEE. With 2 bases removed from V and 2 bases from J, the gap between germline ends came to 9 bases. CDR3 DNA: TGTGCCAGCAGCGTCCGTCCTTCCACAGATACGCAGTATTTT. The encoded protein is CASSVRPSTDTQYF.

The V call is TRBV27, the J call TRBJ1-2, with D tentatively TRBD1 (5 bases). V was trimmed by 5 bases and J by 5 bases, leaving 15 bases between them. This CDR3 contains 14 residues. Per germline, CDR1 MNHEY and CDR2 SMNVEV (reference sequence). This CDR3 reads CASSPNRGEYGYTF. For the CDR3, the DNA is TGTGCCAGCAGTCCCAACCGGGGGGAATATGGCTACACCTTC.

The V call is TRBV7-6, the J call TRBJ2-1, with D uncertain. V lost 3 bases and J 7 bases, leaving 7 bases between the germline ends. CDR3 size: 12 residues. Germline assignment: CDR1 SGHVS and CDR2 FNYEAQ. The CDR3 coding sequence is TGTGCCAGCAGCTTGGGGAAGAATGAGCAGTTCTTC. Its protein product is CASSLGKNEQFF.

With regard to this clone: This same CDR3 is encoded by further DNA sequences in the sample. This rearrangement joins TRBV7-9 to TRBJ1-5; the D is unclear. The CDR3 loop spans 12 amino acids. Germline CDR1 and CDR2: SEHNR and FQNEAQ (reference sequence). Trimming stripped 3 bases from V and 4 bases from J, with 4 bases between. The CDR3, as DNA: TGTGCCAGCAGCTTGGAGAATCAGCCCCAGCATTTT. Amino acid sequence: CASSLENQPQHF.

The chain employs TRBV5-1 and TRBJ2-2; possibly TRBD1 or TRBD2 for D (5 bases each). This CDR3 has 17 residues. Germline loops: CDR1 SGHRS, CDR2 YFSETQ. Trimming removed 6 bases at V and 4 bases at J, with 22 bases between. The CDR3 coding sequence is TGCGCCAGCACCCTGGGGCCTCAAATTGGGGGCACCGGGGAGCTGTTTTTT. It codes for CASTLGPQIGGTGELFF.

This clone showed up just once. This chain joins TRBV5-1 and TRBJ1-4, with a possible D match to TRBD1 (5 bases). CDR1 and CDR2 from the germline V gene are SGHRS and YFSETQ. CDR3 size: 15 residues. The germline V and J ends were trimmed by 4 bases and 3 bases, with 13 bases remaining between them. The CDR3: CASSLLGGANEKLFF. In nucleotides, the CDR3 is TGCGCCAGCAGCCTGCTAGGAGGGGCTAATGAAAAACTGTTTTTT.

Only one count was recorded for this clone. The J gene is TRBJ1-1, the V gene TRBV6-6; D gene unclear. Deletions cut 5 bases from V and 7 bases from J, with 14 bases between. The germline gives CDR1 MNHNY, CDR2 SVGAGI (reference sequence). The CDR3 sequence is 13 residues long. The CDR3 region has the DNA TGTGCCAGCAGTCAGGCCCTCGGAGTTGAAGCTTTCTTT. Translation gives CASSQALGVEAFF.

In this sample, this clone turned up a few times. Written as DNA, the CDR3 is TGTGCCAGCAGCTTTGGGACAGTCTCTGGAAACACCATATATTTT. This gives the protein CASSFGTVSGNTIYF. This chain joins TRBV5-4 and TRBJ1-3; TRBD1 aligns across 7 bases. Trimming cost V 2 bases and J 0 bases; bases outside gene matches: 2. This CDR3 region has 15 residues. Germline V lookup: CDR1 SGHNT, CDR2 YYREEE (reference sequence).

The chain is built from TRBV18 and TRBJ2-1; D unclear. V shed 5 bases and J shed 0 bases, with 11 bases lying between them. CDR3 length: 15 residues. Germline V gene lookup returns CDR1 KGHSH and CDR2 LQKENI. The CDR3 DNA sequence: TGTGCCAGCTCATCGACTTATAGCTCCTACAATGAGCAGTTCTTC. Protein product: CASSSTYSSYNEQFF.

The chain combines TRBV5-1 with TRBJ2-3; TRBD2 matches 11 bases. Germline assignment: CDR1 SGHRS and CDR2 YFSETQ. The CDR3 spans 15 residues. J was trimmed by 5 bases and V by 9 bases; bases with no gene match: 11. The CDR3 sequence is CATRRPSGGRDTQYF. DNA for the CDR3: TGCGCCACCCGAAGACCTAGCGGGGGGAGAGATACGCAGTATTTT.

Written as DNA, the CDR3 is TGCGCCAGCAGCCAATGGGGGGGGCGCGATGGCTACACCTTC. Amino acids: CASSQWGGRDGYTF. V and J are TRBV4-1 and TRBJ1-2, with D perhaps TRBD1 (6 bases). The CDR3 has 14 amino acids. From germline, CDR1 is MGHRA and CDR2 YSYEKL. The V end lost 2 bases, the J end lost 6 bases, and 13 bases lay between the germline ends.

The genes are TRBV2 and TRBJ1-1, with D possibly TRBD1 on 5 matching bases. Germline lookup yields CDR1 SNHLY and CDR2 FYNNEI. V lost 4 bases and J lost 11, with 20 bases in between. The CDR3 length is 14 residues. CDR3 DNA sequence: TGTGCCAGCAGTGTTGACAGCCGGTTGCTTGAGGCTTTCTTT. This gives the protein CASSVDSRLLEAFF.

The chain recombines TRBV7-8 with TRBJ1-5; D may be TRBD1 (6 bases). This CDR3 spans 13 amino acids. Germline-derived CDR1 and CDR2 are SGHVS and FQNEAQ. Between the trimmed V and J ends, which lost 6 bases and 11 bases, there was a span of 17 bases. The CDR3 DNA is TGTGCCAGCAGTGTAACAGGGTCCCCAGCCCAGCATTTT. Amino acids: CASSVTGSPAQHF.

To note about this clone: The sample carries other DNA sequences with the same CDR3. The J gene is TRBJ2-5, the V gene TRBV5-1; D gene ambiguous. This CDR3 comprises 14 residues. Germline lookup yields CDR1 SGHRS and CDR2 YFSETQ. The germline V and J ends were trimmed by 0 bases and 0 bases, with 6 bases remaining between them. CDR3 sequence (DNA): TGCGCCAGCAGCTTGGTTCCAGACCAAGAGACCCAGTACTTC. It translates to CASSLVPDQETQYF.

This sequence joins TRBV28 and TRBJ2-7; the match to TRBD2 covers 12 bases. V was pared by 3 bases and J by 0 bases, with 6 bases of the junction left unmatched. Per the germline V gene, CDR1 is MDHEN and CDR2 is SYDVKM. CDR3 length: 17 residues. The CDR3 reads CASSFLGLAGISYEQYF. In DNA form, the CDR3 reads TGTGCCAGCAGTTTTCTCGGACTAGCGGGGATCTCCTACGAGCAGTACTTC.

The V and J genes are TRBV7-9 and TRBJ1-2; D is unclear. With 3 bases removed from V and 0 bases from J, the gap between germline ends came to 2 bases. This CDR3 is 12 amino acids long. Germline CDR1 is SEHNR and CDR2 is FQNEAQ (reference sequence). As DNA, the CDR3 is TGTGCCAGCAGCTTGGCTAACTATGGCTACACCTTC. This translates into CASSLANYGYTF.